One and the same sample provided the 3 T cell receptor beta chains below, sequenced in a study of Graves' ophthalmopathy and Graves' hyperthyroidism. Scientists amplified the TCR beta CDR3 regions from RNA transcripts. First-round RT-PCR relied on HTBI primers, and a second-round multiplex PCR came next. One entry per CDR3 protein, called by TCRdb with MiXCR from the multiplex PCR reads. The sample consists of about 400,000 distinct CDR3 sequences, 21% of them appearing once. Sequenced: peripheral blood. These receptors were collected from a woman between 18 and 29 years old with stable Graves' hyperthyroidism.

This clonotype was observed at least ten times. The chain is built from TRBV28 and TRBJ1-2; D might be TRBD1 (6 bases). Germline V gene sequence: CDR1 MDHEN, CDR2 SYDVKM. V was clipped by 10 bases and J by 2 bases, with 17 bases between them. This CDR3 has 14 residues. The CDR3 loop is CATTVGGENYGYTF. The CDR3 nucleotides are TGTGCCACCACGGTCGGGGGCGAGAACTATGGCTACACCTTC.

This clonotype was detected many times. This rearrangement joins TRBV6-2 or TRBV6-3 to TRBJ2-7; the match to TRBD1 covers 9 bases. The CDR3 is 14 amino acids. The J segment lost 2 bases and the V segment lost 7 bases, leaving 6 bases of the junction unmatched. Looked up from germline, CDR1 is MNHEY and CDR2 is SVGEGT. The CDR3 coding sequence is TGTGCCAGCACCACCGGGACAGGGACCTACGAGCAGTACTTC. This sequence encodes CASTTGTGTYEQYF.

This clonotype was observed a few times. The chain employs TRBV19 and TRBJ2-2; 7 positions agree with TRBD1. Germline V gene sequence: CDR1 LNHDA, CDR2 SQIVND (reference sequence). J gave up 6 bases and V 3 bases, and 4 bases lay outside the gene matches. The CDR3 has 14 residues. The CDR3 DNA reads TGTGCCAGTAGTATCACAGGGGCCCCCGGGGAGCTGTTTTTT. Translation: CASSITGAPGELFF. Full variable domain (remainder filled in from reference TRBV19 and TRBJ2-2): DGGITQSPKYLFRKEGQNVTLSCEQNLNHDAMYWYRQDPGQGLRLIYYSQIVNDFQKGDIAEGYSVSREKKESFPLTVTSAQKNPTAFYLCASSITGAPGELFFGEGSRLTVL.